This T cell receptor beta chain appears in the sequencing data of a study of cytomegalovirus exposure and HLA in healthy donors. The length of the CDR3 is 14 residues. Germline V lookup: CDR1 ENHRY, CDR2 SYGVKD. V was trimmed by 0 bases and J by 5 bases, leaving 10 bases between them. Method: immunoSEQ multiplex PCR; TCRdb's copy keeps in-frame clones and lacks some. The sample shows roughly 70,000 clones, 94% of them seen only once. This TCR was sampled from a man aged 18 to 29 in good health and CMV-seropositive. The sequenced sample consisted of PBMCs. The rearrangement joins TRBV10-3 to TRBJ1-1; a weak D match, TRBD1 (6 bases). Written as DNA, the CDR3 is TGTGCCATCAGTGAGTCCCCAGGGGCGACTGAAGCTTTCTTT. Translating it yields CAISESPGATEAFF.